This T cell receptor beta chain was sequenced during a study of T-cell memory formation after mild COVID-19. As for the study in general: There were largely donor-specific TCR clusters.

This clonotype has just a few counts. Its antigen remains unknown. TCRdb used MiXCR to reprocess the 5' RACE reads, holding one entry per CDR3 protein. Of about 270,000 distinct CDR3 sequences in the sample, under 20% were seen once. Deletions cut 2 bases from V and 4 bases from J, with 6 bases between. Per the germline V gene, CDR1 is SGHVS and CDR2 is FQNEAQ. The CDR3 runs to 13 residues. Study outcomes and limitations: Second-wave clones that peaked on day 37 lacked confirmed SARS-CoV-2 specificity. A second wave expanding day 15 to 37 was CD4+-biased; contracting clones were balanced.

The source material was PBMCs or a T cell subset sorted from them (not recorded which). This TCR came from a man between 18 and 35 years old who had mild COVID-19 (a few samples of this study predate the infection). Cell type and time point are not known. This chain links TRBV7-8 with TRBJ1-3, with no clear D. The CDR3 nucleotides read TGTGCCAGCAGCTTATCAGGAGGAAACACCATATATTTT. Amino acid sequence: CASSLSGGNTIYF.